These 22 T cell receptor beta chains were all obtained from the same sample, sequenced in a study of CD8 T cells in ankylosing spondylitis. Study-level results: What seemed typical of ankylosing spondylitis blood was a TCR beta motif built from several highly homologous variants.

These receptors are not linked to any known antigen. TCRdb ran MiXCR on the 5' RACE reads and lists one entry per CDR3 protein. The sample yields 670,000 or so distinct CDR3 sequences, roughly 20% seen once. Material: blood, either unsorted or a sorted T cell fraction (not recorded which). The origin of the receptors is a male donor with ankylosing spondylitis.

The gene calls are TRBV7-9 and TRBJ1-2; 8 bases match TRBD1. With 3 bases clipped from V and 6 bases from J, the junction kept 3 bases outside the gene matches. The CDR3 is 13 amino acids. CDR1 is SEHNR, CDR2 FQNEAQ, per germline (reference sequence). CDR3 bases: TGTGCCAGCAGCTTCCAGGGGGCAAATGGCTACACCTTC. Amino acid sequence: CASSFQGANGYTF.

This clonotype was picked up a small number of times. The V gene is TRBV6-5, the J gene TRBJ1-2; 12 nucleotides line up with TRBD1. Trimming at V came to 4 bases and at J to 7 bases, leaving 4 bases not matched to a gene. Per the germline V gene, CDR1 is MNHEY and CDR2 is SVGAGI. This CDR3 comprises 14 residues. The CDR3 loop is CASSSGTGGGGYTF. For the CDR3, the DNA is TGTGCCAGCAGTTCCGGGACAGGGGGCGGTGGCTACACCTTC.

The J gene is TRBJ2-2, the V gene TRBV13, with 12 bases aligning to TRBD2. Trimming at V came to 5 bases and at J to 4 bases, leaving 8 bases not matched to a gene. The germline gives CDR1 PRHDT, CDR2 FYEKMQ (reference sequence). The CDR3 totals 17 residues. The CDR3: CASSPLAGGPITGELFF. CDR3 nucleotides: TGTGCCAGCAGCCCTCTAGCGGGAGGGCCAATCACCGGGGAGCTGTTTTTT.

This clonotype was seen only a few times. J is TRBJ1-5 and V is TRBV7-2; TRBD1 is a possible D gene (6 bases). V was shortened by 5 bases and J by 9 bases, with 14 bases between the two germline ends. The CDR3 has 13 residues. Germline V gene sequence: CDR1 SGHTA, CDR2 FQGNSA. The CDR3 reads CASSPQGFGPQHF. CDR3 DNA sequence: TGTGCCAGCAGCCCCCAGGGGTTTGGGCCCCAGCATTTT.

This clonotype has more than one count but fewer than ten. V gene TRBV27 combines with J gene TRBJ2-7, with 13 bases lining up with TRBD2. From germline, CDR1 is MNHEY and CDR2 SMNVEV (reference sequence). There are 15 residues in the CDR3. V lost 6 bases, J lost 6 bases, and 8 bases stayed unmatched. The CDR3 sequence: CASSQGLAGASEQYF. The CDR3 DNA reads TGTGCCAGCAGCCAAGGACTAGCGGGAGCGTCCGAGCAGTACTTC.

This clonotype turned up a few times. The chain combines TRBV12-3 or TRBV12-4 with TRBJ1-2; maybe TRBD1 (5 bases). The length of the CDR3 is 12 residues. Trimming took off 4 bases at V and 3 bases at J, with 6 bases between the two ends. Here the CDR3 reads CASSWGYYGYTF. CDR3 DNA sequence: TGTGCCAGCAGTTGGGGGTACTATGGCTACACCTTC.

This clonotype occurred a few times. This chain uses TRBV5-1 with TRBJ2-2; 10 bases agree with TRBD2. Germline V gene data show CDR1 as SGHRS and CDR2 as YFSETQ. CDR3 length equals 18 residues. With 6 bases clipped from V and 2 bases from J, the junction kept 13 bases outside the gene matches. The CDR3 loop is CASKELAGARINTGELFF. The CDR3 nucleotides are TGCGCCAGCAAGGAGCTAGCGGGGGCCAGAATCAACACCGGGGAGCTGTTTTTT.

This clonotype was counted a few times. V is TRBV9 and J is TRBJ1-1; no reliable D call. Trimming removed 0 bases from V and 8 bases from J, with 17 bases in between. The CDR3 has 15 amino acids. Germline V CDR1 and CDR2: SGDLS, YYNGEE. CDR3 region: CASSVGPQEVEEAFF. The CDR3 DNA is TGTGCCAGCAGCGTAGGACCGCAGGAAGTGGAGGAAGCTTTCTTT.

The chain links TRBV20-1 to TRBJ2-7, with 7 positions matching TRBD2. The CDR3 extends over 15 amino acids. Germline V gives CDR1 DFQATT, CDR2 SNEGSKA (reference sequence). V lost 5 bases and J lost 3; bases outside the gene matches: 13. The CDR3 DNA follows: TGCAGTGCTCCTTTAACGGGAGGCGGGAGCTACGAGCAGTACTTC. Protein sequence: CSAPLTGGGSYEQYF.

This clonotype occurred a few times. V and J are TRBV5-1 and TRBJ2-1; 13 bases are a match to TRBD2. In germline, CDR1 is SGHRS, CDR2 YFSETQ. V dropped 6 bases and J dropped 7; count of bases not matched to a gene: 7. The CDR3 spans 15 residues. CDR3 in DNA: TGCGCCAGCACCCTACTAGCGGGAGGGCCAAATGAGCAGTTCTTC. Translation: CASTLLAGGPNEQFF.

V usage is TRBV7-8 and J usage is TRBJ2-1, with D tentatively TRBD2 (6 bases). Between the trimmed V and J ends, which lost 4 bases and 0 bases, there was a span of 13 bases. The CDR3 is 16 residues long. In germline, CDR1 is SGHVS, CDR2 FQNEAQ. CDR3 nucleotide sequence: TGTGCCAGCAGCTCGGGGACTTTAAGCTCCTACAATGAGCAGTTCTTC. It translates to CASSSGTLSSYNEQFF.

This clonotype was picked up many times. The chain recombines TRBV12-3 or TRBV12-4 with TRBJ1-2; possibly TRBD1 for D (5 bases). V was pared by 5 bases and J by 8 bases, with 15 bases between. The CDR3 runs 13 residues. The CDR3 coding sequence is TGTGCCAGCAGTGTCTCCAGGGAGGAGGGCTACACCTTC. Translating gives CASSVSREEGYTF.

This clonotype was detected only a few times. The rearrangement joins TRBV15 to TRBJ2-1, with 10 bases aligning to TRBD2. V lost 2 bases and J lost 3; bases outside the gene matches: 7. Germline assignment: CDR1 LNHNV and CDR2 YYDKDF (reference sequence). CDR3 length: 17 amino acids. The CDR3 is CATSRTYSSGGYNEQFF. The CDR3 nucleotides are TGTGCCACCAGCAGAACCTATTCTAGCGGGGGCTACAATGAGCAGTTCTTC.

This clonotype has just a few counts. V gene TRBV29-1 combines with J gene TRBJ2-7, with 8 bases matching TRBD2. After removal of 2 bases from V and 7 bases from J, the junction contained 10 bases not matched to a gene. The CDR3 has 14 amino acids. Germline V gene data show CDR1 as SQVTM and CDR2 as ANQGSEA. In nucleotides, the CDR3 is TGCAGCGTTGAAAGTAGCGGGATATCTGGAGAGCAGTACTTC. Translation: CSVESSGISGEQYF.

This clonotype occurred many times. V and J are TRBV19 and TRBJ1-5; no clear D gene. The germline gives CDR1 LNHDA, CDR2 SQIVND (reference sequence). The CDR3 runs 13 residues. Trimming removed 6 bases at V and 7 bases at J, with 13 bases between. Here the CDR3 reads CASRGQAEQPQHF. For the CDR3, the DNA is TGTGCCAGTAGAGGGCAGGCTGAACAGCCCCAGCATTTT.

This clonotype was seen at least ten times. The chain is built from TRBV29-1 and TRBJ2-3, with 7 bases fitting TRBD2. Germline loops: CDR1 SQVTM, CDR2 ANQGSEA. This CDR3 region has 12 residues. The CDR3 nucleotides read TGCTCCGTGGAGCGGGACACAGATACGCAGTATTTT. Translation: CSVERDTDTQYF.

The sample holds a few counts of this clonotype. DNA of the CDR3: TGTGCCAGCGCGGGAGGAGGGCGTACGCAGTATTTT. It specifies CASAGGGRTQYF. The chain has TRBV12-3 or TRBV12-4 and TRBJ2-3, with 8 bases lining up with TRBD2. Trimming at V came to 8 bases and at J to 8 bases, leaving 6 bases not matched to a gene. The CDR3 runs to 12 residues.

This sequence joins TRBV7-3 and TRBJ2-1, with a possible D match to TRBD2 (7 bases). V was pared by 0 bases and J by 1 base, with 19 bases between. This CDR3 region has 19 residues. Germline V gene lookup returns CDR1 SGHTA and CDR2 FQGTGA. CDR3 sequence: CASSLTGGGAGRSYNEQFF. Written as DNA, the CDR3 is TGTGCCAGCAGCTTAACGGGTGGGGGGGCCGGACGGTCCTACAATGAGCAGTTCTTC.

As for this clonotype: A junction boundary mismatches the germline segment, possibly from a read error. Written as DNA, the CDR3 is TGTGCCAGCACCTCAGCGGGACCCTACCATGAGCAGTTCTTC. Encoded protein: CASTSAGPYHEQFF. This chain uses TRBV28 with TRBJ2-1, with 7 bases lining up with TRBD2. CDR1 is MDHEN and CDR2 is SYDVKM in the germline V gene. The CDR3 loop spans 14 amino acids.

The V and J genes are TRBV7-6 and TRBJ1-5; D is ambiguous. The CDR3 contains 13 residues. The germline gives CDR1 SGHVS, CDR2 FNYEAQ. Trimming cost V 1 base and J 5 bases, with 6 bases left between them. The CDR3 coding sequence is TGTGCCAGCAGCTTAGGGACGGATCAGCCCCAGCATTTT. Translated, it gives CASSLGTDQPQHF.

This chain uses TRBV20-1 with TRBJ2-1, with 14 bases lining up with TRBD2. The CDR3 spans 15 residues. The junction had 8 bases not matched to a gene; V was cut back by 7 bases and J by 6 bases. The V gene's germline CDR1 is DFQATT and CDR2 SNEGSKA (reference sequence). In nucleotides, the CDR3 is TGCAGTGAATATGGGACTAGCGGGAGCTCCAATGAGCAGTTCTTC. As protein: CSEYGTSGSSNEQFF.

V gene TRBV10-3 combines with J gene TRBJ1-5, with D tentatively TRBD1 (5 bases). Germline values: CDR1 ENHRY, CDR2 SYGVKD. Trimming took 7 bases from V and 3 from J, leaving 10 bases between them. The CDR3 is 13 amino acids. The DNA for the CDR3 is TGTGCCATCACCAGGGATACCAATCAGCCCCAGCATTTT. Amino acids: CAITRDTNQPQHF.